Listed below are T cell receptor beta chains from one sample, sequenced in a study of CD8+CD57+ T cells in acquired aplastic anemia. From the reads, TCRdb called clonotypes with MiXCR, one entry per CDR3 protein. The table lists approximately 300,000 distinct CDR3 sequences, roughly 59% of them singletons. Sequencing input: sorted CD4+, CD8+, or CD8+CD57+ T cells (not recorded which) from PBMCs. The receptor source for this set is a human donor with aplastic anemia. Both conserved end residues are part of each CDR3. Fields, in order: clone size, V gene, J gene, D gene, CDR3 DNA, CDR3 protein. A D gene is named only where the DNA matches it firmly. Only part of the rows carry a size: once, few, many, or a class if the clone is expanded.

size: .
V: TRBV19
J: TRBJ1-3
D: .
DNA: TGTGCCAGTAGCACCGTCCTAATCTCTGGAAACACCATATATTTT
CDR3: CASSTVLISGNTIYF

size: .
V: TRBV5-1
J: TRBJ1-2
D: .
DNA: TGCGCCAGCAGCCAAAGCGGGGGGGCCGATAACTATGGCTACACCTTC
CDR3: CASSQSGGADNYGYTF

size: .
V: TRBV10-3
J: TRBJ2-5
D: TRBD2
DNA: TGTGCCATCGGGACTAGCGGGAGAGAGACCCAGTACTTC
CDR3: CAIGTSGRETQYF

size: .
V: TRBV6-4
J: TRBJ1-2
D: .
DNA: TGTGCCAGCAGTGACTCGCTGAGGACTGGAGGCTACACCTTC
CDR3: CASSDSLRTGGYTF

size: few
V: TRBV24-1
J: TRBJ2-2
D: .
DNA: TGTGCCACCATGGACAGCCCGAACACCGGGGAGCTGTTTTTT
CDR3: CATMDSPNTGELFF

size: many
V: TRBV7-2
J: TRBJ2-5
D: .
DNA: TGTGCCAGCAGCTCTCTGATCCAAGAGACCCAGTACTTC
CDR3: CASSSLIQETQYF

size: .
V: TRBV20-1
J: TRBJ1-4
D: TRBD1
DNA: TGCAGTGTTCCGGGACAGCCTAATGAAAAACTGTTTTTT
CDR3: CSVPGQPNEKLFF

size: .
V: TRBV20-1
J: TRBJ1-1
D: TRBD1
DNA: TGCAGTGCTAGAGTTGAGGGGGGACAGGGGGATTTGAGAGCTTTCTTT
CDR3: CSARVEGGQGDLRAFF

size: many
V: TRBV5-8
J: TRBJ2-5
D: .
DNA: TGTGCCAGCAGCTTTCAGGGACCCTTAAAAGGAGAGACCCAGTACTTC
CDR3: CASSFQGPLKGETQYF

size: .
V: TRBV2
J: TRBJ1-1
D: .
DNA: TGTGCCAGCACAATAGGGGGGACGATGAACACTGAAGCTTTCTTT
CDR3: CASTIGGTMNTEAFF

size: once
V: TRBV29-1
J: TRBJ1-5
D: TRBD1
DNA: TGCAGCTTTTATCAGGGGGGTAATCAGCCCCAGCATTTT
CDR3: CSFYQGGNQPQHF

size: .
V: TRBV24-1
J: TRBJ2-7
D: TRBD2
DNA: TGTGCCACCAGTGACCCTAGCGCGGGGGGGCAATACGAGCAGTACTTC
CDR3: CATSDPSAGGQYEQYF

size: .
V: TRBV2
J: TRBJ2-7
D: .
DNA: TGTGCCAGCAGTCGACAGTCGGTCTCCTACGAGCAGTACTTC
CDR3: CASSRQSVSYEQYF

size: .
V: TRBV2
J: TRBJ1-6
D: .
DNA: TGTGCCAGCAGTGAAGGGGGCAGGGGCCTTAATTCACCCCTCCACTTT
CDR3: CASSEGGRGLNSPLHF

size: .
V: TRBV5-1
J: TRBJ2-7
D: TRBD1
DNA: TGCGCCAGCAGGGAAGGGACAGGATACTACGAGCAGTACTTC
CDR3: CASREGTGYYEQYF

size: .
V: TRBV7-2
J: TRBJ1-2
D: .
DNA: TGTGCCAGCAGCTTAGGCATGACAGGACAATATGGCCACACCTTC
CDR3: CASSLGMTGQYGHTF

size: .
V: TRBV29-1
J: TRBJ2-7
D: TRBD1
DNA: TGCAGCGTTGAAGGGACAGGGGAACTCTACGAGCAGTACTTC
CDR3: CSVEGTGELYEQYF

size: .
V: TRBV24-1
J: TRBJ2-3
D: TRBD2
DNA: TGTGCCACCCAACTAGCGGCGGGCCCTTCAAGCACAGATACGCAGTATTTT
CDR3: CATQLAAGPSSTDTQYF